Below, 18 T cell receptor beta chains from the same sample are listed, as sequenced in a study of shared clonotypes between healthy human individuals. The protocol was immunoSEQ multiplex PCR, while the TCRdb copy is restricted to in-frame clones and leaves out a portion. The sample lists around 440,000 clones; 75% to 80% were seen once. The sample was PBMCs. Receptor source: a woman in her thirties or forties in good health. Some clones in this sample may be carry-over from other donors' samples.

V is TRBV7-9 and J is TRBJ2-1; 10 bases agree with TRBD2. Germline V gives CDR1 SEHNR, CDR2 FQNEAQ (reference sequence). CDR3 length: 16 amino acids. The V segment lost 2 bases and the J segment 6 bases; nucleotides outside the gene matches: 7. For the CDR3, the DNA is TGTGCCAGCAGCTTAAACAGCGGGAGGGCCATCAATGAGCAGTTCTTC. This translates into CASSLNSGRAINEQFF.

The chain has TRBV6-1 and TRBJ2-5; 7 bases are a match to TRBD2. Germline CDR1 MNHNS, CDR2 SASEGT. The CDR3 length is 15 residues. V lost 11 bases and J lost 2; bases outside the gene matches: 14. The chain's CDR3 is CASHWVAGSQETQYF. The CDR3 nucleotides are TGTGCCTCACACTGGGTAGCGGGTTCTCAAGAGACCCAGTACTTC.

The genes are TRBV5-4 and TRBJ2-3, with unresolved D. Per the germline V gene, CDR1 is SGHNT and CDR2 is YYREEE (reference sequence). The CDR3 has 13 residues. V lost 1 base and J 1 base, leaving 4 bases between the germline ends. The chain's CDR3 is CASSLLGTDTQYF. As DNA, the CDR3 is TGTGCCAGCAGCTTGCTAGGCACAGATACGCAGTATTTT. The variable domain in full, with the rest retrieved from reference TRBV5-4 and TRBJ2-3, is ETGVTQSPTHLIKTRGQQVTLRCSSQSGHNTVSWYQQALGQGPQFIFQYYREEENGRGNFPPRFSGLQFPNYSSELNVNALELDDSALYLCASSLLGTDTQYFGPGTRLTVL.

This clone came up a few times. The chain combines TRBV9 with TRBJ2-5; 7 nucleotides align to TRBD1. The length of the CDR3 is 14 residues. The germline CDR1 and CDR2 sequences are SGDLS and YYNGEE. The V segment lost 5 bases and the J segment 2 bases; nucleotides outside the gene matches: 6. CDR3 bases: TGTGCCAGCAGTTTGGACAGGACACAAGAGACCCAGTACTTC. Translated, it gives CASSLDRTQETQYF.

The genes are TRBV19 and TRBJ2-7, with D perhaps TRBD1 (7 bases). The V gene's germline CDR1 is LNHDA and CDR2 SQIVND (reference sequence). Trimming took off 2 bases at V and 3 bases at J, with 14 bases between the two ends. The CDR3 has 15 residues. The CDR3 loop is CASSINPGGGYEQYF. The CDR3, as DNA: TGTGCCAGTAGTATAAACCCAGGGGGAGGCTACGAGCAGTACTTC. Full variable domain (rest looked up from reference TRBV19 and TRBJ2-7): DGGITQSPKYLFRKEGQNVTLSCEQNLNHDAMYWYRQDPGQGLRLIYYSQIVNDFQKGDIAEGYSVSREKKESFPLTVTSAQKNPTAFYLCASSINPGGGYEQYFGPGTRLTVT.

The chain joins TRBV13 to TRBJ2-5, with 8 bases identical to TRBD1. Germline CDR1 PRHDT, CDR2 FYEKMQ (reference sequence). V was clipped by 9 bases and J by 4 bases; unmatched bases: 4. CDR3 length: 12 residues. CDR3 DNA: TGTGCCAGTTCGGGACAGGTAGAGACCCAGTACTTC. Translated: CASSGQVETQYF.

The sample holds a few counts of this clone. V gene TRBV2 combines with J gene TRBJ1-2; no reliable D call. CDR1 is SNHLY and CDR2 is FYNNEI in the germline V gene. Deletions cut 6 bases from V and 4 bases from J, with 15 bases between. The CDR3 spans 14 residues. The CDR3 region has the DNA TGTGCCAGCAGGGGTTTCGGACGGGCCTATGGCTACACCTTC. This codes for CASRGFGRAYGYTF.

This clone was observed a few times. The CDR3, as DNA: TGTGCCAGCAGCTTAGTCGGGCAGGGAAAGGAGCAGTACTTC. Protein product: CASSLVGQGKEQYF. This sequence joins TRBV11-2 and TRBJ2-7, with D possibly TRBD1 on 5 matching bases. The V end lost 1 base, the J end lost 7 bases, and 14 bases lay between the germline ends. The CDR3 sequence is 14 residues long. The germline V gene has CDR1 SGHAT and CDR2 FQNNGV.

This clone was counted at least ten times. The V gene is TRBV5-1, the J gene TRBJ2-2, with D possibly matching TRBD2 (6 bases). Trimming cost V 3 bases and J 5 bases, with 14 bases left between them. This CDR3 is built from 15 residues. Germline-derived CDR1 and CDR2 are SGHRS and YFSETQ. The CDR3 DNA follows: TGCGCCAGCAGCTACGATAGCGGAAGGACCGGGGAGCTGTTTTTT. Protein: CASSYDSGRTGELFF.

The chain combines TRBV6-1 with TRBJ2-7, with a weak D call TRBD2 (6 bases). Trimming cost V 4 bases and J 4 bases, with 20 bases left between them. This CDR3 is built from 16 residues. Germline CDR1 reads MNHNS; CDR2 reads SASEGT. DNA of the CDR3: TGTGCCAGCAGTGGCCTCGAGCGGGTGTTTAGATACGAGCAGTACTTC. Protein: CASSGLERVFRYEQYF.

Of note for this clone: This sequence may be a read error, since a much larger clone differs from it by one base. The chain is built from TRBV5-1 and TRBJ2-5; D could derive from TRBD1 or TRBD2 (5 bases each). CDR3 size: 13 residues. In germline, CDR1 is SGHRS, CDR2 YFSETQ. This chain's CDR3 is CASGLVGDETQHF. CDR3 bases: TGCGCCAGCGGCCTCGTAGGGGACGAGACCCAGCACTTC. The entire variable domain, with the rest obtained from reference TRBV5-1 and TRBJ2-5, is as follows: KAGVTQTPRYLIKTRGQQVTLSCSPISGHRSVSWYQQTPGQGLQFLFEYFSETQRNKGNFPGRFSGRQFSNSRSEMNVSTLELGDSALYLCASGLVGDETQHFGPGTRLLVL.

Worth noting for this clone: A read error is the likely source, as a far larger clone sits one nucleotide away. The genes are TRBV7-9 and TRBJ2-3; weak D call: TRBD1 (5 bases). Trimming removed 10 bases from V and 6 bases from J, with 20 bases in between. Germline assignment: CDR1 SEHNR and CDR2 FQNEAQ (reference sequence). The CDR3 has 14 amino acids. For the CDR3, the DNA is TGTGCCATCCACGACGGAAGGGGCAAGGATACGCAGTATTTT. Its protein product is CAIHDGRGKDTQYF.

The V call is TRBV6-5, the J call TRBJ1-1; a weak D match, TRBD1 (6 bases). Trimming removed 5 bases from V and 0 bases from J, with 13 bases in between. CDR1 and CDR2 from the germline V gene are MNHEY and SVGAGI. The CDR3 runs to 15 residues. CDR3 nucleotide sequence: TGTGCCAGCAGTAGGGGGGGGTCAATGAACACTGAAGCTTTCTTT. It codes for CASSRGGSMNTEAFF.

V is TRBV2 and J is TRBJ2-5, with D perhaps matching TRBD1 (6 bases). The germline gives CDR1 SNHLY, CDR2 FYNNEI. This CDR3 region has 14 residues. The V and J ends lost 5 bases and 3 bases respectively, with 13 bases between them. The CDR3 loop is CASSTYRAEETQYF. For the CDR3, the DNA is TGTGCCAGCAGTACTTACAGGGCAGAAGAGACCCAGTACTTC.

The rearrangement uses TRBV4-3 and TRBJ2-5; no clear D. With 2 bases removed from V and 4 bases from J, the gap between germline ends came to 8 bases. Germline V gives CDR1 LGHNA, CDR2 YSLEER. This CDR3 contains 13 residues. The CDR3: CASSQLPGETQYF. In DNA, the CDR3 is TGCGCCAGCAGCCAACTGCCCGGAGAGACCCAGTACTTC.

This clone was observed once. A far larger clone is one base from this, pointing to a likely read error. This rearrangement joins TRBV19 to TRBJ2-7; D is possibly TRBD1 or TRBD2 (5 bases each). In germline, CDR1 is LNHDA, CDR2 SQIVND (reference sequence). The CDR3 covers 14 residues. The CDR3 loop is CASSWDHTSYERYF. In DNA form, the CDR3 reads TGTGCCAGTAGTTGGGACCACACTTCCTACGAGCGGTACTTC. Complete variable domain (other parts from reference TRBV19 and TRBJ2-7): DGGITQSPKYLFRKEGQNVTLSCEQNLNHDAMYWYRQDPGQGLRLIYYSQIVNDFQKGDIAEGYSVSREKKESFPLTVTSAQKNPTAFYLCASSWDHTSYERYFGPGTRLTVT.

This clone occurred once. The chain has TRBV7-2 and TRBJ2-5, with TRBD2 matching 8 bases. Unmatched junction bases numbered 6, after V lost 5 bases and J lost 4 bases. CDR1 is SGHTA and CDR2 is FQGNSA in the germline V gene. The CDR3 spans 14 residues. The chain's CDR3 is CASSAGLAVETQYF. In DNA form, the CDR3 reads TGTGCCAGCAGCGCCGGACTAGCTGTAGAGACCCAGTACTTC. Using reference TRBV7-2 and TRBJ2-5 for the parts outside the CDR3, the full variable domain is GAGVSQSPSNKVTEKGKDVELRCDPISGHTALYWYRQSLGQGLEFLIYFQGNSAPDKSGLPSDRFSAERTGGSVSTLTIQRTQQEDSAVYLCASSAGLAVETQYFGPGTRLLVL.

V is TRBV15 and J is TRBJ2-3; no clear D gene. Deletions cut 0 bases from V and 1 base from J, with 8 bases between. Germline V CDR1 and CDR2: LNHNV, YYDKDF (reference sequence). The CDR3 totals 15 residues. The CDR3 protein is CATSRDASRTDTQYF. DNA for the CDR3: TGTGCCACCAGCAGAGACGCTTCCCGCACAGATACGCAGTATTTT.